Listed below are T cell receptor beta chains from one sample, sequenced in a study of cytomegalovirus exposure and HLA in healthy donors. Clones were read by immunoSEQ multiplex PCR, and TCRdb kept only the in-frame ones, dropping some. The sample yields about 180,000 clones, 85% seen once. Sequences were obtained from PBMCs. The receptors originated from a man aged 18 to 35 in good health and CMV-seropositive. Both conserved end residues are part of each CDR3. D genes are given only for firm matches. Rows may omit the clone size; those that give it use once, few, many or a size class.

v_gene	d_gene	abundance	j_gene	CDR3aa	CDR3nt
TRBV10-1	-	-	TRBJ2-7	CASSESPERPYEQYF	TGCGCCAGCAGTGAGTCTCCTGAGCGACCCTACGAGCAGTACTTC
TRBV12-1	-	-	TRBJ1-2	CASSSWDIVHGYTF	TGTGCCAGCAGCTCCTGGGACATAGTGCATGGCTACACCTTC
TRBV4-1	TRBD2	-	TRBJ2-5	CASSQGIAGGYRRGAQYF	TGCGCCAGCAGCCAGGGAATAGCGGGGGGATATAGGAGGGGGGCCCAGTACTTC
TRBV28	TRBD1	-	TRBJ2-7	CASSPPGQGHEQYF	TGTGCCAGCAGCCCCCCTGGACAGGGCCACGAGCAGTACTTC
TRBV5-1	-	once	TRBJ1-1	CASRPATGGNTEAFF	TGCGCCAGCAGACCCGCGACAGGTGGGAACACTGAAGCTTTCTTT
TRBV5-8	-	-	TRBJ1-1	CASSLQGHTEAFF	TGTGCCAGCAGCTTACAGGGACACACTGAAGCTTTCTTT
TRBV10-3	-	-	TRBJ2-2	CAIKAEWNTGELFF	TGTGCCATCAAAGCGGAGTGGAACACCGGGGAGCTGTTTTTT
TRBV29-1	-	-	TRBJ2-2	CSVDTANTGELFF	TGCAGCGTTGATACAGCGAACACCGGGGAGCTGTTTTTT
TRBV27	-	once	TRBJ2-7	CASSLLGAVTYEQYF	TGTGCCAGCAGTTTACTAGGCGCAGTAACCTACGAGCAGTACTTC
TRBV15	TRBD1	-	TRBJ2-2	CATSRVRGPGELFF	TGTGCCACCAGCAGAGTTAGGGGGCCCGGGGAGCTGTTTTTT
TRBV5-6	-	-	TRBJ2-3	CASSLGGVRDTQYF	TGTGCCAGCAGCTTGGGGGGGGTGAGAGATACGCAGTATTTT
TRBV7-9	TRBD2	-	TRBJ2-1	CASSTTSGTSGYNEQFF	TGTGCCAGCAGCACCACGTCCGGGACTAGCGGATACAATGAGCAGTTCTTC
TRBV4-1	TRBD1	few	TRBJ2-7	CASSQGSGTGNYEQYF	TGCGCCAGCAGCCAAGGCTCCGGGACAGGGAACTACGAGCAGTACTTC
TRBV6-4	TRBD1	few	TRBJ2-1	CASSDGTGGNEQFF	TGTGCCAGCAGTGACGGGACAGGGGGCAATGAGCAGTTCTTC
TRBV6-1	-	-	TRBJ2-3	CASEVGRLSDTQYF	TGTGCCTCTGAGGTGGGGAGGCTCTCAGATACGCAGTATTTT
TRBV11-1	-	few	TRBJ2-3	CASSFSGYTDTQYF	TGTGCCAGCAGTTTTAGCGGATACACAGATACGCAGTATTTT
TRBV7-9	-	-	TRBJ2-7	CASSLGGRSSYEQYF	TGTGCCAGCAGCTTAGGAGGTAGAAGCTCCTACGAGCAGTACTTC
TRBV28	-	-	TRBJ1-2	CASSSGREDGYTF	TGTGCCAGCAGTTCCGGGCGGGAGGATGGCTACACCTTC
TRBV10-3	-	-	TRBJ2-7	CAISRDSYEQYF	TGTGCCATCAGCAGGGACTCCTACGAGCAGTACTTC
TRBV5-1	TRBD1	-	TRBJ1-1	CASRSYYRGGGTEAFF	TGCGCCAGCAGAAGTTATTACAGGGGGGGTGGGACTGAAGCTTTCTTT
TRBV28	TRBD1	-	TRBJ2-7	CASSSRRQGSDEQYF	TGTGCCAGCAGTTCGCGACGACAGGGCAGCGACGAGCAGTACTTC
TRBV6-6	TRBD2	-	TRBJ2-3	CASSYTTSSGADTQYF	TGTGCCAGCAGTTACACGACTTCTAGCGGGGCAGATACGCAGTATTTT
TRBV13	-	-	TRBJ2-3	CASSSTGMLDGTDTQYF	TGTGCCAGCAGCTCAACCGGGATGCTAGACGGCACAGATACGCAGTATTTT
TRBV27	TRBD1	-	TRBJ2-3	CASSRAPLDRAHTDTQYF	TGTGCCAGCAGTCGAGCCCCTTTAGACAGGGCTCACACAGATACGCAGTATTTT
TRBV7-9	TRBD1	-	TRBJ1-1	CASSSGGIMNTEAFF	TGTGCCAGCAGTTCAGGGGGGATAATGAACACTGAAGCTTTCTTT
TRBV7-9	-	-	TRBJ1-2	CASSLAIAANYGYTF	TGTGCCAGCAGCTTAGCTATTGCAGCGAACTATGGCTACACCTTC
TRBV5-4	-	-	TRBJ2-7	CASSSGERDEQYF	TGTGCCAGCAGCTCAGGGGAGAGGGACGAGCAGTACTTC
TRBV4-1	-	-	TRBJ2-7	CASSPTARAYEQYF	TGCGCCAGCAGCCCCACCGCTCGCGCCTACGAGCAGTACTTC
TRBV5-4	TRBD1	-	TRBJ1-2	CASSSSGQGVGYTF	TGTGCCAGCAGCTCTAGCGGACAGGGTGTAGGCTACACCTTC
TRBV5-1	-	-	TRBJ2-5	CASSEDQETQYF	TGCGCCAGCAGCGAGGACCAAGAGACCCAGTACTTC
TRBV28	-	-	TRBJ1-1	CASSSLRGLNTEAFF	TGTGCCAGCAGTTCTCTCAGGGGCTTGAACACTGAAGCTTTCTTT
TRBV19	-	-	TRBJ1-1	CASRHRRNTEAFF	TGTGCCAGTCGGCACAGGAGGAACACTGAAGCTTTCTTT
TRBV6-5	-	-	TRBJ1-4	CASSFLGQSNEKLFF	TGTGCCAGCAGTTTCCTCGGACAGTCTAATGAAAAACTGTTTTTT
TRBV5-4	-	-	TRBJ1-1	CASSSQVDTEAFF	TGTGCCAGCAGTTCCCAGGTGGACACTGAAGCTTTCTTT
TRBV15	TRBD1	few	TRBJ2-5	CATSQRTGQETQYF	TGTGCCACCAGCCAGCGGACAGGGCAAGAGACCCAGTACTTC
TRBV5-1	TRBD2	-	TRBJ2-7	CASSPGLAGGPSYEQYF	TGCGCCAGCAGCCCCGGACTAGCGGGGGGGCCTAGCTACGAGCAGTACTTC